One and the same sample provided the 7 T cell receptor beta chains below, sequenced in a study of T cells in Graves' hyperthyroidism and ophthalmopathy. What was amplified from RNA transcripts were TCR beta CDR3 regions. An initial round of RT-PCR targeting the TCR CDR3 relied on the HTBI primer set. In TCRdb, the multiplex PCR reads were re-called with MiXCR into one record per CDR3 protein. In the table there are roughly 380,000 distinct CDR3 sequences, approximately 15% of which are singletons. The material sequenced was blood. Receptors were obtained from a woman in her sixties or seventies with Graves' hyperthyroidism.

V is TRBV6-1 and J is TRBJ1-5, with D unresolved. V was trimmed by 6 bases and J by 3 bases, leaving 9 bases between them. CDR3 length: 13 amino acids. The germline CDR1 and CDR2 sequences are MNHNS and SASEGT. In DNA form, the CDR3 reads TGTGCCAGCAGAGCCCGGATCAATCAGCCCCAGCATTTT. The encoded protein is CASRARINQPQHF.

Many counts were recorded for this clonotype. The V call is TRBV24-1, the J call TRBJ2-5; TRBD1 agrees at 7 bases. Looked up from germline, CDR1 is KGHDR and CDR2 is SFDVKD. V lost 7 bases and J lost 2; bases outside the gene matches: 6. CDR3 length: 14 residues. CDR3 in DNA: TGTGCCACCAGCAAACCGGGACAGCAAGAGACCCAGTACTTC. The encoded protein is CATSKPGQQETQYF.

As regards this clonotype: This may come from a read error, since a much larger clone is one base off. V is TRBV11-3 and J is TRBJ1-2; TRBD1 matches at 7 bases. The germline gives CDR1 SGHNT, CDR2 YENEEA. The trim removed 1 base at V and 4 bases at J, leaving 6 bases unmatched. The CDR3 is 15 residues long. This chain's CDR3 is CASSLAGPGGYGYTF. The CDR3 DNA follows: TGTGCCAGCAGCTTAGCCGGGCCAGGGGGCTATGGCTACACCTTC.

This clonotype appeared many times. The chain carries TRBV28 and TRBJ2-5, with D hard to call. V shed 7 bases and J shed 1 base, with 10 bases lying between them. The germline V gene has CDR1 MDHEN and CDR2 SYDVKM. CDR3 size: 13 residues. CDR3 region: CASMRPLQETQYF. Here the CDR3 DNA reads TGTGCCAGCATGCGACCTCTCCAAGAGACCCAGTACTTC.

The CDR3 nucleotides are TGTGCCAGCAGTGAAGTTAGGGGTAATAAGCCCCTCCACTTT. This encodes CASSEVRGNKPLHF. The chain has TRBV6-1 and TRBJ1-6, with a possible D match to TRBD1 (5 bases). The length of the CDR3 is 14 residues. Trimming shortened V by 1 base and J by 13 bases, and 14 bases separated the two germline ends. Germline-derived CDR1 and CDR2 are MNHNS and SASEGT.

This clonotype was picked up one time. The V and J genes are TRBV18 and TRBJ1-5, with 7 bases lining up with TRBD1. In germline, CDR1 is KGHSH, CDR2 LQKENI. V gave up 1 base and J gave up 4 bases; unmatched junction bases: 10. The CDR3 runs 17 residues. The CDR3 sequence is CASSPLRYRGKNQPQHF. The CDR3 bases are TGTGCCAGCTCACCACTCCGCTACAGGGGAAAAAATCAGCCCCAGCATTTT.

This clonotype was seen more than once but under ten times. CDR3 nucleotide sequence: TGCGCCAGCAGCCAAGTTCAGGGAATAACCTACGAGCAGTACTTC. It is translated as CASSQVQGITYEQYF. This chain links TRBV4-1 with TRBJ2-7; D may be TRBD1 (5 bases). Trimming pared 1 base from V and 2 bases from J, leaving 12 bases between. The CDR3 is made up of 15 amino acids. Per the germline V gene, CDR1 is MGHRA and CDR2 is YSYEKL.